Listed below are T cell receptor beta chains from one sample, sequenced in a study of T cell repertoires in cytomegalovirus infection. TCRdb redid the calling of the reads with MiXCR, one entry per CDR3 protein. The sample yields under 850,000 distinct CDR3 sequences, roughly 36% seen once. Source material: PBMCs. Source of these receptors: a human donor in good health (CMV status not recorded). Some clones in this sample may be carry-over from other donors' samples. Both conserved end residues are part of each CDR3. A D gene is named only where the DNA matches it firmly. Size values are once, few and many counts, or a class for expanded clones, and some rows have none.

CDR3 DNA: TGTGCCAGCAGCGTAGCCAGCGGAGGGGTCGGCGTAAAACTGTTTTTT
CDR3 protein: CASSVASGGVGVKLFF
clone size: few
J gene: TRBJ1-4
D gene: -
V gene: TRBV9

CDR3 DNA: TGCGCCAGCAGCCAAGAAGCAGGCCTCCCAGAAGCTTTCTTT
CDR3 protein: CASSQEAGLPEAFF
clone size: -
J gene: TRBJ1-1
D gene: -
V gene: TRBV4-1

CDR3 DNA: TGTGCCAGCAGCACGGGACTAGCGGGGATCGAGACCCAGTACTTC
CDR3 protein: CASSTGLAGIETQYF
clone size: -
J gene: TRBJ2-5
D gene: TRBD2
V gene: TRBV4-1

CDR3 DNA: TGTGCCAGTAGTGGACCTAGGGGGACTAATGAAAAACTGTTTTTT
CDR3 protein: CASSGPRGTNEKLFF
clone size: -
J gene: TRBJ1-4
D gene: -
V gene: TRBV19

CDR3 DNA: TGTGCGATTTTGTCCGGGAGGGCCCGATGGGTCAACACTGAAGCTTTCTTT
CDR3 protein: CAILSGRARWVNTEAFF
clone size: few
J gene: TRBJ1-1
D gene: -
V gene: TRBV12-3/TRBV12-4

CDR3 DNA: TGTGCCATAGCCGGAAATGGAGCGGGGGCTGAAGCTTTCTTT
CDR3 protein: CAIAGNGAGAEAFF
clone size: -
J gene: TRBJ1-1
D gene: -
V gene: TRBV10-3

CDR3 DNA: TGCAGTGCTAAGAGGTCCGGAACCTACGAGCAGTACTTC
CDR3 protein: CSAKRSGTYEQYF
clone size: -
J gene: TRBJ2-7
D gene: -
V gene: TRBV20-1

CDR3 DNA: TGTGCCAGCAGTGCCACCCTAGCGGGAGGGCCCTACGAGCAGTACTTC
CDR3 protein: CASSATLAGGPYEQYF
clone size: -
J gene: TRBJ2-7
D gene: TRBD2
V gene: TRBV12-3/TRBV12-4

CDR3 DNA: TGTGCCAGCAGTTTTCCGGCGGGGGCCAACGTCCTGACTTTC
CDR3 protein: CASSFPAGANVLTF
clone size: few
J gene: TRBJ2-6
D gene: -
V gene: TRBV28

CDR3 DNA: TGCAGTGCTAGCCGGGACGGAAACACCGGGGAGCTGTTTTTT
CDR3 protein: CSASRDGNTGELFF
clone size: -
J gene: TRBJ2-2
D gene: -
V gene: TRBV20-1

CDR3 DNA: TGTGCCAGCAGCCCTAGCGTAGAGAACACTGAAGCTTTCTTT
CDR3 protein: CASSPSVENTEAFF
clone size: -
J gene: TRBJ1-1
D gene: -
V gene: TRBV28

CDR3 DNA: TGTGCCAGCAGCTTTACGACTGGGAAAAATTCACCCCTCCACTTT
CDR3 protein: CASSFTTGKNSPLHF
clone size: few
J gene: TRBJ1-6
D gene: -
V gene: TRBV7-9

CDR3 DNA: TGTGCCAGCAGCCCTATGGGACAGGGGTTCTACGAGCAGTACTTC
CDR3 protein: CASSPMGQGFYEQYF
clone size: -
J gene: TRBJ2-7
D gene: TRBD1
V gene: TRBV14

CDR3 DNA: TGTGCCAGCAGCATCGACCCCACTACCTACGAGCAGTACTTC
CDR3 protein: CASSIDPTTYEQYF
clone size: few
J gene: TRBJ2-7
D gene: -
V gene: TRBV11-1

CDR3 DNA: TGCGCCAGCAGCCCGCCTGCGGGGGGGGAGCAGTACTTC
CDR3 protein: CASSPPAGGEQYF
clone size: -
J gene: TRBJ2-7
D gene: TRBD2
V gene: TRBV5-1

CDR3 DNA: TGTGCCAGCAGTTTTACGGGGGTTCGCGGCTACACCTTC
CDR3 protein: CASSFTGVRGYTF
clone size: -
J gene: TRBJ1-2
D gene: -
V gene: TRBV27

CDR3 DNA: TGTGCCAGCAGCTTACAGGGGACTAGCGCCTCAGATACGCAGTATTTT
CDR3 protein: CASSLQGTSASDTQYF
clone size: few
J gene: TRBJ2-3
D gene: TRBD2
V gene: TRBV7-2

CDR3 DNA: TGTGCCAGCCAACTAGCGGGGGGGAGAGAGACCCAGTACTTC
CDR3 protein: CASQLAGGRETQYF
clone size: few
J gene: TRBJ2-5
D gene: TRBD2
V gene: TRBV25-1

CDR3 DNA: TGTGCCAGCAGCGCCCCCGGGACAGGGGGCAACACTGAAGCTTTCTTT
CDR3 protein: CASSAPGTGGNTEAFF
clone size: -
J gene: TRBJ1-1
D gene: TRBD1
V gene: TRBV5-5

CDR3 DNA: TGCGCCAGCAGCTTGGACGCAGGATGGAACACTGAAGCTTTCTTT
CDR3 protein: CASSLDAGWNTEAFF
clone size: once
J gene: TRBJ1-1
D gene: -
V gene: TRBV5-1

CDR3 DNA: TGTGCCAGCAGTTTGCCCGGGGGGTTGCCCCAGCATTTT
CDR3 protein: CASSLPGGLPQHF
clone size: few
J gene: TRBJ1-5
D gene: -
V gene: TRBV28

CDR3 DNA: TGTGCCAGCATAGGAGTGGGACTAGCGGGGGACGATACGCAGTATTTT
CDR3 protein: CASIGVGLAGDDTQYF
clone size: -
J gene: TRBJ2-3
D gene: TRBD2
V gene: TRBV2